A single sample is the source of the 14 T cell receptor beta chains below, sequenced in a study of cytomegalovirus exposure and HLA in healthy donors (dated by TCRdb to 2016 to 2017). Library construction relied on the immunoSEQ multiplex PCR assay. The multiplex PCR relied on a mix of 60 forward primers for TCR Vbeta segments and 13 reverse primers for TCR Jbeta segments. This immuneACCESS table, as held by TCRdb, lists in-frame sequences with V and J called but not all clones. Of the missing ones, under half trace to an unresolved V gene in checked studies; the others have no known cause. In all, the sample holds 95,000 to 100,000 clones, and about 75% of those were seen once. Of the sample, less than 9% is held by the ten largest clones. Sequenced input: PBMCs. Source of these receptors: a man aged 40-49 years in good health and CMV-seropositive.

CDR3: CASSHYGTLSYEQYF. In nucleotides, the CDR3 is TGCGCCAGCAGCCACTACGGGACACTTTCCTACGAGCAGTACTTC. The V gene is TRBV5-1, the J gene TRBJ2-7; D possibly corresponds to TRBD1 (6 bases). V shed 4 bases and J shed 1 base, with 15 bases lying between them. The CDR3 is 15 amino acids. Germline loops: CDR1 SGHRS, CDR2 YFSETQ.

There are a few counts of this clone. This chain's CDR3 is CASSPGAGEKNTEAFF. CDR3 DNA sequence: TGCGCCAGCAGCCCCGGGGCAGGGGAGAAGAACACTGAAGCTTTCTTT. This chain uses TRBV5-1 with TRBJ1-1; a possible D gene is TRBD1 (6 bases). Trimming took 4 bases from V and 1 from J, leaving 17 bases between them. Germline lookup yields CDR1 SGHRS and CDR2 YFSETQ. The CDR3 totals 16 residues.

This clone was seen a single time. The chain combines TRBV27 with TRBJ1-2; D possibly corresponds to TRBD1 (5 bases). The CDR3 sequence is 14 residues long. Between the trimmed V and J ends, which lost 3 bases and 0 bases, there was a span of 8 bases. Germline V lookup: CDR1 MNHEY, CDR2 SMNVEV (reference sequence). This CDR3 reads CASSFRGANYGYTF. The CDR3 nucleotides read TGTGCCAGCAGTTTTCGGGGGGCTAACTATGGCTACACCTTC.

This rearrangement joins TRBV5-1 to TRBJ2-5; 7 nucleotides align to TRBD1. The V gene end was trimmed by 2 bases and the J gene end by 5 bases; junction bases not matched to a gene: 6. The V gene's germline CDR1 is SGHRS and CDR2 YFSETQ. This CDR3 region has 14 residues. CDR3 bases: TGCGCCAGCAGCTTACAGGGGCGAGCGGAGACCCAGTACTTC. Its translation: CASSLQGRAETQYF.

Details on this clone: Distinct nucleotide sequences in the sample also encode this CDR3. The chain uses TRBV27 and TRBJ2-7; 7 bases are a match to TRBD2. Germline trimming cut 2 bases from V and 4 bases from J; bases unmatched to any gene: 5. This CDR3 spans 14 amino acids. Germline assignment: CDR1 MNHEY and CDR2 SMNVEV (reference sequence). The CDR3 DNA is TGTGCCAGCAGTTTAAGTGGGGGAGGGTACGAGCAGTACTTC. Amino acids: CASSLSGGGYEQYF.

The rearrangement joins TRBV4-3 to TRBJ2-5; D not certain. This CDR3 is built from 14 residues. Germline-derived CDR1 and CDR2 are LGHNA and YSLEER. V was pared by 0 bases and J by 1 base, with 6 bases between. Here the CDR3 reads CASSQDALQETQYF. The CDR3 DNA follows: TGCGCCAGCAGCCAAGATGCACTCCAAGAGACCCAGTACTTC.

The chain combines TRBV7-3 with TRBJ2-7; D is undetermined. CDR1 is SGHTA and CDR2 is FQGTGA in the germline V gene. V lost 2 bases and J lost 3, with 5 bases in between. The CDR3 is made up of 12 amino acids. CDR3 coding DNA: TGTGCCAGCAGCTTACCAAACTACGAGCAGTACTTC. Translated: CASSLPNYEQYF.

The chain is built from TRBV13 and TRBJ1-1; 9 nucleotides match TRBD1. With 4 bases clipped from V and 10 bases from J, the junction kept 7 bases outside the gene matches. The CDR3 extends over 13 amino acids. Germline assignment: CDR1 PRHDT and CDR2 FYEKMQ (reference sequence). This CDR3 is CASSSGQGSRAFF. The CDR3 bases are TGTGCCAGCAGCTCCGGACAGGGGAGTAGAGCTTTCTTT.

This clone was observed a single time. The genes are TRBV6-6 and TRBJ1-3; D gene unclear. The CDR3 covers 15 residues. The V and J ends lost 6 bases and 0 bases respectively, with 12 bases between them. Germline V gene lookup returns CDR1 MNHNY and CDR2 SVGAGI (reference sequence). CDR3 sequence: CASSAILLSGNTIYF. The CDR3 DNA sequence: TGTGCCAGCAGCGCTATTCTACTCTCTGGAAACACCATATATTTT.

The V and J genes are TRBV5-1 and TRBJ2-5; 10 nucleotides align to TRBD1. The closer fit of TRBJ2-7 to the DNA end suggests the J call may be wrong. There are 15 residues in the CDR3. Germline CDR1 SGHRS, CDR2 YFSETQ. The CDR3 region is CASSGTGASSYEQYF. For the CDR3, the DNA is TGCGCCAGCAGCGGGACAGGGGCGAGCTCCTACGAGCAGTACTTC.

The rearrangement joins TRBV7-9 to TRBJ2-3; possibly TRBD2 for D (5 bases). CDR1 and CDR2 (germline): SEHNR, FQNEAQ (reference sequence). The CDR3 runs to 11 residues. The ends were cut back, 4 bases at V and 6 bases at J, with 5 bases in the middle. CDR3 residues: CASSWTDTQYF. The CDR3 DNA is TGTGCCAGCAGCTGGACTGATACGCAGTATTTT.

This chain joins TRBV6-1 and TRBJ2-7, with 12 bases matching TRBD1. Per the germline V gene, CDR1 is MNHNS and CDR2 is SASEGT. V shed 5 bases and J 5 bases; nucleotides not matched to a gene: 7. The CDR3 extends over 15 amino acids. The chain's CDR3 is CASSPRDRGHHEQYF. CDR3 coding DNA: TGTGCCAGCAGTCCACGGGACAGGGGGCATCACGAGCAGTACTTC.

Concerning this clone itself: One end of the junction varies from germline; a read error may be responsible. V gene TRBV5-5 combines with J gene TRBJ2-7; 8 bases match TRBD2. Germline-derived CDR1 and CDR2 are SGHKS and YYEKEE (reference sequence). The CDR3 has 16 residues. The CDR3 loop reads CASSLAEASGPYEQYF. For the CDR3, the DNA is TGTGCCAGCAGCTTAGCAGAGGCTAGCGGGCCCTATGAGCAGTACTTC.

DNA of the CDR3: TGTGCCAGCAGCTTGTCAGGGGCGGTCGAGCAGTTCTTC. This translates into CASSLSGAVEQFF. This rearrangement joins TRBV7-9 to TRBJ2-1, with a possible D match to TRBD1 (6 bases). The CDR3 has 13 amino acids. The V and J ends lost 3 bases and 10 bases respectively, with 13 bases between them. Germline V lookup: CDR1 SEHNR, CDR2 FQNEAQ (reference sequence).